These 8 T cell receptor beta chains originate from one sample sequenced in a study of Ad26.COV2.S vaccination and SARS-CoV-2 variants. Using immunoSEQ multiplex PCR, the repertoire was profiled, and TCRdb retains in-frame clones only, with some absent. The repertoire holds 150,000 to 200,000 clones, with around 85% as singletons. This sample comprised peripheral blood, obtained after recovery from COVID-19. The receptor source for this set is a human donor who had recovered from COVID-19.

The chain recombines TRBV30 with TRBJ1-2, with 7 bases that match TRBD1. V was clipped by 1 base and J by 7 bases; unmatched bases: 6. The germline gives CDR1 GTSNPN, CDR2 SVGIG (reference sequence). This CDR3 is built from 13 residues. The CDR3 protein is CAWSDRGRTGYTF. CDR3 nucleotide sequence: TGTGCCTGGAGTGACAGGGGTAGAACTGGCTACACCTTC.

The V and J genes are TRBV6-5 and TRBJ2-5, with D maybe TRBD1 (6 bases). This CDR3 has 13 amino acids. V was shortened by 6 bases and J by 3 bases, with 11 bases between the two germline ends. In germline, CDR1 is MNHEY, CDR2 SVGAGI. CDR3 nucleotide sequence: TGTGCCAGCAGGGGGGCAGGGGAAGAGACCCAGTACTTC. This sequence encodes CASRGAGEETQYF.

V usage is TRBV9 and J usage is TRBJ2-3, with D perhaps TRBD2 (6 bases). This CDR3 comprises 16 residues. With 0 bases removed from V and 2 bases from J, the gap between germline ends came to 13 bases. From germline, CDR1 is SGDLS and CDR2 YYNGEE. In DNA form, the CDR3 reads TGTGCCAGCAGCGTAGGAGTTGCGGGGTTCACAGATACGCAGTATTTT. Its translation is CASSVGVAGFTDTQYF. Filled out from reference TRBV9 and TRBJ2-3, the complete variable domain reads DSGVTQTPKHLITATGQRVTLRCSPRSGDLSVYWYQQSLDQGLQFLIQYYNGEERAKGNILERFSAQQFPDLHSELNLSSLELGDSALYFCASSVGVAGFTDTQYFGPGTRLTVL.

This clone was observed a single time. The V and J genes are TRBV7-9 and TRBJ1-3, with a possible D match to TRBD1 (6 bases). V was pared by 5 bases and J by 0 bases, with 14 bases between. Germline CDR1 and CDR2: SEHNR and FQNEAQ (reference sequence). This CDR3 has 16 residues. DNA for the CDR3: TGTGCCAGCAGCGAGCAGGGGCCAAGCTCTGGAAACACCATATATTTT. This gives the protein CASSEQGPSSGNTIYF.

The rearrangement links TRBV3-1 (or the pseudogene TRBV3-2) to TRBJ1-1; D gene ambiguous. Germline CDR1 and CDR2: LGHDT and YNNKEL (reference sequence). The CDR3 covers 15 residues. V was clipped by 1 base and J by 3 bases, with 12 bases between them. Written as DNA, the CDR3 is TGTGCCAGCAGCCAAGTCTCAACAGCAGACACTGAAGCTTTCTTT. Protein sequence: CASSQVSTADTEAFF.

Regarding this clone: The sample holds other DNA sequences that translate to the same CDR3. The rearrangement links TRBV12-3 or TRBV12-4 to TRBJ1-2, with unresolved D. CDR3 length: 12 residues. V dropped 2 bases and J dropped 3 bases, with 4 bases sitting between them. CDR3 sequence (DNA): TGTGCCAGCAGTTTAAACTACTATGGCTACACCTTC. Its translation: CASSLNYYGYTF.

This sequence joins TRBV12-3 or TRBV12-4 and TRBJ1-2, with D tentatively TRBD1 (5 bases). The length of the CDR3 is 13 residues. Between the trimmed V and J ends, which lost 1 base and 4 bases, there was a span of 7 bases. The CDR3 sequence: CASSLGGIYGYTF. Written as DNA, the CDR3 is TGTGCCAGCAGTTTAGGGGGGATCTATGGCTACACCTTC.

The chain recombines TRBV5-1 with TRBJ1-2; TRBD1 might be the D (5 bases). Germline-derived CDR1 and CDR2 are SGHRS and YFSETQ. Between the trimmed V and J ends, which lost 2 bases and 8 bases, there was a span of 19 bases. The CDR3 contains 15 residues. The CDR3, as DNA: TGCGCCAGCAGCTTTCTATTCTTGGGGGGTGAGGGCTACACCTTC. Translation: CASSFLFLGGEGYTF. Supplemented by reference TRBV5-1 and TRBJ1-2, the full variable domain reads KAGVTQTPRYLIKTRGQQVTLSCSPISGHRSVSWYQQTPGQGLQFLFEYFSETQRNKGNFPGRFSGRQFSNSRSEMNVSTLELGDSALYLCASSFLFLGGEGYTFGSGTRLTVV.